The entry that follows covers one T cell receptor beta chain sequence. It has no known antigen specificity. One base away there is no much larger clone; base qualities are not given. CDR1 and CDR2, per the germline V gene, are SGHNT and YENEEA. The CDR3 holds 16 amino acids from the cysteine to the phenylalanine. The retained sequence is limited to the CDR3, 48 bases, with the frame set at the first base. V ends up 1 base short and J 4 bases short, with an unmatched junction base count of 3. The sample belongs to a study of OX40 agonist ivuxolimab in advanced cancers. Looking at the study overall: Ivuxolimab, which targeted the costimulatory receptor OX40 (CD134), was an agonistic, fully human IgG2 monoclonal antibody. Intravenous ivuxolimab was administered to patients every 2 weeks at six dose levels: 0.01, 0.1, 0.3, 1.5, 3 and 10 mg/kg. In the dose-escalation cohort, around four fifths of patients were male, and the mean age was around 60 years, with a range of about 23 to 90. Peripheral TCRbeta sequencing was intended to test whether TCR sequence diversity was altered and clonal T-cell expansion was caused by ivuxolimab. Partial responses were achieved by three dose-escalation patients, of whom one had hepatocellular carcinoma and two had cutaneous melanoma. Of the roughly 54 dose-escalation patients, hepatocellular carcinoma was present in about 20, melanoma in some 15, renal cell carcinoma in 9 and head and neck cancer in 9. Prior anti-PD-1, anti-PD-L1 or anti-CTLA-4 therapy was permitted, and 35% to 40% of dose-escalation patients had received checkpoint inhibitors. The paper covers the monotherapy dose-escalation part of the phase I ivuxolimab trial, which included N ≈ 57 patients. What the authors observed across the whole study: Antigen specificity was not determined for the clonally expanded peripheral T cells. Low levels of normalized T-cell clonal expansion were also seen in some patients who did not respond. After ivuxolimab, CD8+ T cells had more expanded clones than CD4+ T cells on average. At doses of 0.1 to 3.0 mg/kg, clonal expansion of both CD4+ and CD8+ blood T cells was observed from baseline to week 6. In partial responders in the 0.1-3.0 mg/kg groups, normalized peripheral clonal expansion was found to be among the lowest, especially among CD8+ T cells.

To sequence the TCRbeta CDR3 region, genomic DNA was isolated from the sorted cells. The immunoSEQ Assay was used for sequencing of TCRbeta CDR3 regions. Entries here come from immuneACCESS through TCRdb and include only in-frame sequences with V and J called. Some clones fail to appear in such tables; in the studies checked, an unresolved V gene covers under half of the shortfall, and the cause of the remainder is unknown. This sample gives 30,000 to 45,000 clones in total; roughly 80% of them show up just once. Around 20% of the sample goes to the ten largest clones. The trial excluded patients who had a history of autoimmune disease or were on systemic immunosuppression. In every dose cohort, peripheral blood was drawn for TCR sequencing at baseline, cycle 4 day 1, and cycle 7 day 1. Samples came from an open-label, multicenter, first-in-human phase I dose-escalation trial of ivuxolimab. Adults with locally advanced or metastatic head and neck squamous cell, hepatocellular, melanoma or renal cell carcinoma were enrolled in the trial. CD4+ and CD8+ T cells were sorted separately from peripheral blood before TCR sequencing.

The specimen was CD4+ or CD8+ T cells sorted from blood, collected in a trial of the OX40 agonist ivuxolimab. The chain joins TRBV11-3 to TRBJ2-2; TRBD2 fits 10 bases in the junction. The TCR was taken from an adult with an advanced solid tumor such as melanoma, head and neck, liver or kidney cancer. The CDR3 region has the sequence CASSLGTSGLTGELFF. The base sequence is TGTGCCAGCAGCTTAGGGACTAGCGGACTCACCGGGGAGCTGTTTTTT.